One and the same sample provided the 20 T cell receptor beta chains below, sequenced in a study of T cell responses to AZD1222 COVID-19 vaccine. TCRdb keeps only in-frame clones here, not all; method: immunoSEQ multiplex PCR. The profile shows 80,000 to 90,000 clones, approximately 88% of them singletons. The sample in question was peripheral blood, obtained 28 days after the second AZD1222 dose. All receptors come from an adult who received the AZD1222 COVID-19 vaccine.

The chain links TRBV9 to TRBJ1-4; 8 bases match TRBD1. CDR3 length: 15 amino acids. Losses at the gene ends were 3 bases for V and 8 bases for J; bases not matched to a gene: 9. Germline lookup yields CDR1 SGDLS and CDR2 YYNGEE. In DNA, the CDR3 is TGTGCCAGCAGCGCCCTGCAGGGGGCTGACGAAAAACTGTTTTTT. Translating gives CASSALQGADEKLFF.

The V call is TRBV9, the J call TRBJ1-3; perhaps TRBD1 as D (5 bases). Trimming cost V 3 bases and J 1 base, with 8 bases left between them. The CDR3 contains 14 residues. Germline V gene lookup returns CDR1 SGDLS and CDR2 YYNGEE. Written as DNA, the CDR3 is TGTGCCAGCAGCGCGACAGTTTCTGGAAACACCATATATTTT. Its protein product is CASSATVSGNTIYF.

This clone showed up just once. The rearrangement links TRBV2 to TRBJ2-7; D ambiguous. V lost 7 bases and J lost 0, with 10 bases in between. The V gene's germline CDR1 is SNHLY and CDR2 FYNNEI. This CDR3 contains 13 residues. The CDR3 nucleotides are TGTGCCAGCATGGCATTTAGCTCCTACGAGCAGTACTTC. It encodes CASMAFSSYEQYF.

The V call is TRBV5-1, the J call TRBJ1-1, with TRBD1 identical over 9 bases. CDR1 is SGHRS and CDR2 is YFSETQ in the germline V gene. The V and J ends lost 3 bases and 4 bases, in that order; junction bases with no gene match: 7. This CDR3 spans 15 amino acids. CDR3 amino acids: CASSSGQGMTTEAFF. DNA for the CDR3: TGCGCCAGCAGCTCAGGACAGGGGATGACCACTGAAGCTTTCTTT.

V is TRBV12-5 and J is TRBJ1-5; 9 nucleotides match TRBD1. V lost 3 bases to trimming and J lost 6 bases; unmatched junction nucleotides: 9. Germline CDR1 is LGHNT and CDR2 is FRNRAP. This CDR3 has 16 residues. CDR3 protein: CASGLGRGTGSQPQHF. CDR3 nucleotide sequence: TGTGCTAGTGGTTTAGGTCGAGGGACAGGGTCTCAGCCCCAGCATTTT. The complete variable domain, with remaining parts taken from reference TRBV12-5 and TRBJ1-5, reads DARVTQTPRHKVTEMGQEVTMRCQPILGHNTVFWYRQTMMQGLELLAYFRNRAPLDDSGMPKDRFSAEMPDATLATLKIQPSEPRDSAVYFCASGLGRGTGSQPQHFGDGTRLSIL.

The chain has TRBV14 and TRBJ2-3; D tentatively fits TRBD1 or TRBD2 (5 bases each). Germline V lookup: CDR1 SGHDN, CDR2 FVKESK. This CDR3 is 16 amino acids long. V was trimmed by 1 base and J by 6 bases, leaving 17 bases between them. CDR3 residues: CASSQAGQGGTDTQYF. For the CDR3, the DNA is TGTGCCAGCAGCCAAGCCGGACAAGGAGGAACTGATACGCAGTATTTT.

The chain couples TRBV5-1 to TRBJ2-5, with 11 bases lining up with TRBD2. Germline CDR1 is SGHRS and CDR2 is YFSETQ. This CDR3 comprises 17 residues. The trim removed 1 base at V and 1 base at J, leaving 6 bases unmatched. CDR3 residues: CASSLSGTSGVQETQYF. CDR3 DNA: TGCGCCAGCAGCTTGTCCGGGACTAGCGGCGTCCAAGAGACCCAGTACTTC.

This chain joins TRBV6-5 and TRBJ1-1, with D uncertain. CDR1 is MNHEY and CDR2 is SVGAGI in the germline V gene. Trimming removed 5 bases from V and 0 bases from J, with 10 bases in between. The CDR3 totals 14 residues. Written as DNA, the CDR3 is TGTGCCAGCAGTATCGCACCGCTGAACACTGAAGCTTTCTTT. Translated, it gives CASSIAPLNTEAFF.

The rearrangement links TRBV7-6 to TRBJ1-4, with D perhaps TRBD1 (5 bases). V was trimmed by 6 bases and J by 8 bases, leaving 19 bases between them. The germline CDR1 and CDR2 sequences are SGHVS and FNYEAQ. CDR3 length equals 15 residues. The DNA for the CDR3 is TGTGCCAGCAGACCATCGACGGGACCAATGGAAAAACTGTTTTTT. Translating gives CASRPSTGPMEKLFF.

The J gene is TRBJ1-1, the V gene TRBV6-5; 9 nucleotides line up with TRBD1. Trimming took 7 bases from V and 5 from J; bases not matched to a gene: 8. The CDR3 extends over 14 amino acids. Germline V CDR1 and CDR2: MNHEY, SVGAGI. CDR3 region: CASKGGQGRTEAFF. The CDR3 region has the DNA TGTGCCAGCAAAGGGGGACAGGGTAGGACTGAAGCTTTCTTT.

The CDR3 DNA sequence: TGCGCCAGCAGCTTGGAATCCGCAGGGGGCTCGTCCGGGGAGCTGTTTTTT. It encodes CASSLESAGGSSGELFF. The rearrangement joins TRBV5-1 to TRBJ2-2, with 8 bases fitting TRBD1. Germline loops: CDR1 SGHRS, CDR2 YFSETQ. The CDR3 has 17 amino acids. With V trimmed by 0 bases and J by 6 bases, 10 bases remained unmatched.

The V gene is TRBV10-1, the J gene TRBJ2-3; TRBD2 aligns across 10 bases. V dropped 7 bases and J dropped 5; count of bases not matched to a gene: 3. Germline CDR1 and CDR2: WNHNN and SYGVQD (reference sequence). The CDR3 runs 13 residues. The CDR3 nucleotides are TGCGCCAGCAAGCGGGGGGGGAAAGATACGCAGTATTTT. This codes for CASKRGGKDTQYF.

This clone was picked up one time. The genes are TRBV12-3 or TRBV12-4 and TRBJ2-5; D ambiguous. The CDR3 sequence is 13 residues long. V was pared by 10 bases and J by 5 bases, with 17 bases between. Here the CDR3 reads CATTLGSRETQYF. The CDR3 DNA follows: TGTGCCACTACCCTTGGGTCACGGGAGACCCAGTACTTC.

V gene TRBV10-2 combines with J gene TRBJ1-1; 8 nucleotides line up with TRBD1. Germline CDR1 WSHSY, CDR2 SAAADI. CDR3 length: 13 residues. V trimming: 6 bases; J trimming: 6 bases; junction bases outside the gene matches: 6. CDR3 amino acids: CASSGQGPAEAFF. In DNA form, the CDR3 reads TGCGCCAGCAGCGGACAGGGACCCGCTGAAGCTTTCTTT.

This chain links TRBV5-5 with TRBJ2-7; tentatively, D is TRBD1 or TRBD2 (5 bases each). The CDR3 spans 15 residues. Deletions cut 1 base from V and 1 base from J, with 12 bases between. Germline assignment: CDR1 SGHKS and CDR2 YYEKEE (reference sequence). Written as DNA, the CDR3 is TGTGCCAGCAGCTTGTTGGGGGTGGGTTCCTACGAGCAGTACTTC. This codes for CASSLLGVGSYEQYF.

The chain couples TRBV7-9 to TRBJ2-1; 9 bases are shared with TRBD2. The CDR3 contains 15 residues. With V trimmed by 7 bases and J by 9 bases, 13 bases remained unmatched. Germline V lookup: CDR1 SEHNR, CDR2 FQNEAQ (reference sequence). CDR3 sequence reads: CASILSGGERSEQFF. As DNA, the CDR3 is TGTGCCAGCATCCTTAGCGGGGGAGAGCGAAGTGAGCAGTTCTTC.

The genes are TRBV3-1 (or the pseudogene TRBV3-2) and TRBJ2-7; a weak D match, TRBD2 (6 bases). Trimming pared 1 base from V and 5 bases from J, leaving 15 bases between. The CDR3 sequence is 15 residues long. From germline, CDR1 is LGHDT and CDR2 YNNKEL (reference sequence). The CDR3 spells CASSQVGGKINEQYF. The CDR3 DNA sequence: TGTGCCAGCAGCCAAGTGGGGGGAAAAATCAACGAGCAGTACTTC.

The chain recombines TRBV5-8 with TRBJ1-5; 8 bases agree with TRBD1. With 2 bases clipped from V and 6 bases from J, the junction kept 1 base outside the gene matches. The CDR3 sequence is 13 residues long. Per germline, CDR1 SGHTS and CDR2 YDEGEE. The CDR3 DNA sequence: TGTGCCAGCAGCTTTGACAGGGGTCAGCCCCAGCATTTT. As protein: CASSFDRGQPQHF.

DNA of the CDR3: TGTGCCAGCAGCCATGCCGGGACGGGGGCCTACAATGAGCAGTTCTTC. Translated: CASSHAGTGAYNEQFF. The V gene is TRBV3-1 (or the pseudogene TRBV3-2), the J gene TRBJ2-1, with D perhaps matching TRBD2 (6 bases). Trimming shortened V by 3 bases and J by 2 bases, and 14 bases separated the two germline ends. Germline CDR1 is LGHDT and CDR2 is YNNKEL (reference sequence). There are 16 residues in the CDR3.

This rearrangement joins TRBV25-1 to TRBJ1-4, with 7 bases that match TRBD1. Germline CDR1 MGHDK, CDR2 SYGVNS. V lost 0 bases and J lost 5; bases outside the gene matches: 9. The CDR3 spans 17 residues. CDR3 region: CASSEYSVGTANEKLFF. For the CDR3, the DNA is TGTGCCAGCAGTGAATATTCAGTGGGGACAGCAAATGAAAAACTGTTTTTT.